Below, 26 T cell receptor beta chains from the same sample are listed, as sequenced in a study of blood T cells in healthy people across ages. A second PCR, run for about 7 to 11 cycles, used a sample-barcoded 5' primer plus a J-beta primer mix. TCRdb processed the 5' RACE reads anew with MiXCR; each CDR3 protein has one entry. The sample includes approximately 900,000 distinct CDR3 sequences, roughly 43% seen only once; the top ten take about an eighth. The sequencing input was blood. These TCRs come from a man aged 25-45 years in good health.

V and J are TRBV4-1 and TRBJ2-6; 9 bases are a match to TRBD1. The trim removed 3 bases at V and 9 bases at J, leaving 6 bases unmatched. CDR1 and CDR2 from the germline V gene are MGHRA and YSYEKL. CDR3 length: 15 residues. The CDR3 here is CASSQGTGMLNVLTF. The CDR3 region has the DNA TGCGCCAGCAGCCAGGGGACAGGGATGCTCAACGTCCTGACTTTC.

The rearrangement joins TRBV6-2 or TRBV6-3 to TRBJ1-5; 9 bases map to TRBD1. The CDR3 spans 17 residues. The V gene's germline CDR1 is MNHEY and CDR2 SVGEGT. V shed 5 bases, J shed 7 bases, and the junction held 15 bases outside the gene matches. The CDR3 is CASSGATGTGMGQPQHF. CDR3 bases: TGTGCCAGCAGTGGGGCAACCGGGACAGGGATGGGCCAGCCCCAGCATTTT.

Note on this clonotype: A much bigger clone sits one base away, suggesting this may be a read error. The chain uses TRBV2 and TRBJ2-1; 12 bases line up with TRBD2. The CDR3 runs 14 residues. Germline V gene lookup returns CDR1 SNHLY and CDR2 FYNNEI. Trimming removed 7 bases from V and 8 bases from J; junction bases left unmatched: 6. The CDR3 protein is CASTLAGGSHEQFF. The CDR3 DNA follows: TGTGCCAGCACGCTAGCGGGGGGGTCCCATGAGCAGTTCTTC.

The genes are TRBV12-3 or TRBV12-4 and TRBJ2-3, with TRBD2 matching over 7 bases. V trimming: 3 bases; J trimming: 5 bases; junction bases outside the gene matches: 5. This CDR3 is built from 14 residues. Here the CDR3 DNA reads TGTGCCAGCAGTTTGGGGGGGAGGGGAGATACGCAGTATTTT. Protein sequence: CASSLGGRGDTQYF.

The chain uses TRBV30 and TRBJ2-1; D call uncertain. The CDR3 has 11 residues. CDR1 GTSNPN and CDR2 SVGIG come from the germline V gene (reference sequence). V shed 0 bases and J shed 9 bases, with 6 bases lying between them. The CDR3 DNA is TGTGCCTGGAGTGTCCGCCGTGAGCAGTTCTTC. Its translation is CAWSVRREQFF.

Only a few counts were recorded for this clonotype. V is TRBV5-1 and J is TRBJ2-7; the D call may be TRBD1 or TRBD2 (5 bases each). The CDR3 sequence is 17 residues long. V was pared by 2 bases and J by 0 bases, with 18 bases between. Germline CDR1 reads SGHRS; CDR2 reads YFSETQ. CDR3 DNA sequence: TGCGCCAGCAGCTTTCGAACCGGGACGGTCCTCTCCTACGAGCAGTACTTC. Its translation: CASSFRTGTVLSYEQYF.

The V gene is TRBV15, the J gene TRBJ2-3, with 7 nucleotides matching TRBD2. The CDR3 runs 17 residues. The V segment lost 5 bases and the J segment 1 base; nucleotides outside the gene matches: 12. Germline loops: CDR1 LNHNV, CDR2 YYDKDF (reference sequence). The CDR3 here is CATSPLAVLDGTDTQYF. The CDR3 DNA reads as TGTGCCACCAGCCCGCTAGCGGTCCTCGATGGCACAGATACGCAGTATTTT. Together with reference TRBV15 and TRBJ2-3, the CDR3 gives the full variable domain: DAMVIQNPRYQVTQFGKPVTLSCSQTLNHNVMYWYQQKSSQAPKLLFHYYDKDFNNEADTPDNFQSRRPNTSFCFLDIRSPGLGDTAMYLCATSPLAVLDGTDTQYFGPGTRLTVL.

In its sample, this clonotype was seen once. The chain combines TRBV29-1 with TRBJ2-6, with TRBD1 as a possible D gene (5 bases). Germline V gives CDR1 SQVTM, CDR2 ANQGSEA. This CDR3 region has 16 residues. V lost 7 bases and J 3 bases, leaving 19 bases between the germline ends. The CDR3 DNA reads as TGCAGCGCCCAATTGACAGTGATCAGTGGGGCCAACGTCCTGACTTTC. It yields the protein CSAQLTVISGANVLTF.

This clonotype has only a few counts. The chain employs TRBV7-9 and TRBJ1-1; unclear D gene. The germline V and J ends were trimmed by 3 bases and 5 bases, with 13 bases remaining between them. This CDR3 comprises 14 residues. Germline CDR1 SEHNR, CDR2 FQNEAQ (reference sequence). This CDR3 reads CASSFRGEETEAFF. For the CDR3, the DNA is TGTGCCAGCAGCTTCCGGGGAGAGGAGACTGAAGCTTTCTTT.

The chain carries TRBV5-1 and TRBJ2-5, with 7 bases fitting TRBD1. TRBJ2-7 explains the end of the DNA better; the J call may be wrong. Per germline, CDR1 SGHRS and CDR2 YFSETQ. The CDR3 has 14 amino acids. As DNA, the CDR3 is TGCGCCAGCAGCGCTGAGACAGGGATCGGCGAGCAGTACTTC. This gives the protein CASSAETGIGEQYF.

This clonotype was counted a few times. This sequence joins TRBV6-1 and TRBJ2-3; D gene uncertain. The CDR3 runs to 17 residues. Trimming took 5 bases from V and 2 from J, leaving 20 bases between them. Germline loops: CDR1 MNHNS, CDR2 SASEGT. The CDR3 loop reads CASSQRSAQSFTDTQYF. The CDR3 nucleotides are TGTGCCAGCAGTCAACGGTCAGCCCAATCCTTCACAGATACGCAGTATTTT.

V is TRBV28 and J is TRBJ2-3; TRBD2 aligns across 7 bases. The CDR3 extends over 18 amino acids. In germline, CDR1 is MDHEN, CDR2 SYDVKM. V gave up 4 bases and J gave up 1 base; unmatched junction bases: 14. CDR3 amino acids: CASSSPRHTSEGTDTQYF. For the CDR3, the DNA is TGTGCCAGCAGTTCACCTCGCCACACTAGCGAGGGCACAGATACGCAGTATTTT. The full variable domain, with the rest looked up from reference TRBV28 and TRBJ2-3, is DVKVTQSSRYLVKRTGEKVFLECVQDMDHENMFWYRQDPGLGLRLIYFSYDVKMKEKGDIPEGYSVSREKKERFSLILESASTNQTSMYLCASSSPRHTSEGTDTQYFGPGTRLTVL.

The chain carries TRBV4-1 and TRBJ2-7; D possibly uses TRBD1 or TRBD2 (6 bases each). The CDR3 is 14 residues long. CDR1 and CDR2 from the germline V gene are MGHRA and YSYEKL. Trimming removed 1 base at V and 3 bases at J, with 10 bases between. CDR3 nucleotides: TGCGCCAGCAGCCAAGGGGGGGCCAACTACGAGCAGTACTTC. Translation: CASSQGGANYEQYF.

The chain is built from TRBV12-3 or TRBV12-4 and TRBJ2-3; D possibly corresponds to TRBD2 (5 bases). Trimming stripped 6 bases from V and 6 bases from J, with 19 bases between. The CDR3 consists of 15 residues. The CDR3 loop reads CASRTLDLPNDTQYF. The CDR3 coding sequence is TGTGCCAGCAGGACCCTGGACTTGCCCAACGATACGCAGTATTTT.

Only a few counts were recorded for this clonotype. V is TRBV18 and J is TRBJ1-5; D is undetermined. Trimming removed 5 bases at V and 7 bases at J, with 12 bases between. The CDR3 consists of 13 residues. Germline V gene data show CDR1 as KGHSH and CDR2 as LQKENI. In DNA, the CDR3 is TGTGCCAGCTCAATCGCGACGGAACAGCCCCAGCATTTT. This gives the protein CASSIATEQPQHF.

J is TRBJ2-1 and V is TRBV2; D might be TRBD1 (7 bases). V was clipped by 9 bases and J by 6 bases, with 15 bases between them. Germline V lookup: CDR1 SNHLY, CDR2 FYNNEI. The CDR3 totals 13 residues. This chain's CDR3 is CASMQGGINEQFF. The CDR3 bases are TGTGCCAGTATGCAGGGGGGAATCAATGAGCAGTTCTTC.

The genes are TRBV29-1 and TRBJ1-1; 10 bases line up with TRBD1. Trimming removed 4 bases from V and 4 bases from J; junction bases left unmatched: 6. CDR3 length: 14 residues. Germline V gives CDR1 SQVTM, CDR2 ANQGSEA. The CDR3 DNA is TGCAGCGTTGCCCGGGACAGGGGTAGCACTGAAGCTTTCTTT. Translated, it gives CSVARDRGSTEAFF.

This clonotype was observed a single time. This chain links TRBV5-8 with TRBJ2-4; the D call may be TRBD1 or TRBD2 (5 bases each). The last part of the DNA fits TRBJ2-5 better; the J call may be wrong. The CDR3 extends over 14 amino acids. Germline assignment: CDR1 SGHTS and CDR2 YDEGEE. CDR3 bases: TGTGCCAGCAGCTCGGGACGGTTCCAAGAGACCCAGTACTTC. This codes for CASSSGRFQETQYF.

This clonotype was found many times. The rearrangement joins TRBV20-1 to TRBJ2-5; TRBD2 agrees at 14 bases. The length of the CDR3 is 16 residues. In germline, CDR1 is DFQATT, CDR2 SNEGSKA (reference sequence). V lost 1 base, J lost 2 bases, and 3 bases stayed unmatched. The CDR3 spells CSARGTSGGIQETQYF. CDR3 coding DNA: TGCAGTGCTAGAGGGACTAGCGGGGGGATTCAAGAGACCCAGTACTTC.

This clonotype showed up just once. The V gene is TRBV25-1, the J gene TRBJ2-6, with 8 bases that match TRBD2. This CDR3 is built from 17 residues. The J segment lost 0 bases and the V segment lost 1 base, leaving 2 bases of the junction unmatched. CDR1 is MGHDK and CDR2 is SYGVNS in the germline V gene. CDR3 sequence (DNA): TGTGCCAGCAGTGAATCGGGGGGGACCTCTGGGGCCAACGTCCTGACTTTC. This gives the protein CASSESGGTSGANVLTF.

The CDR3 sequence is CASSPLRGIGQFF. The CDR3 DNA reads TGTGCCAGCAGCCCACTTAGAGGGATCGGGCAGTTCTTC. The chain links TRBV7-3 to TRBJ2-1; D possibly corresponds to TRBD2 (5 bases). This CDR3 comprises 13 residues. V lost 5 bases, J lost 12 bases, and 17 bases lay in between. Germline V lookup: CDR1 SGHTA, CDR2 FQGTGA.

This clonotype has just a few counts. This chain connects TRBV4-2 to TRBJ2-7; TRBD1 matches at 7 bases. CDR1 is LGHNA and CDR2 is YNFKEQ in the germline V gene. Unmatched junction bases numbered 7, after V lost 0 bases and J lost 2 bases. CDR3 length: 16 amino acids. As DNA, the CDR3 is TGTGCCAGCAGCCAAGATTTGGGACAGCACACCTACGAGCAGTACTTC. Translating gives CASSQDLGQHTYEQYF.

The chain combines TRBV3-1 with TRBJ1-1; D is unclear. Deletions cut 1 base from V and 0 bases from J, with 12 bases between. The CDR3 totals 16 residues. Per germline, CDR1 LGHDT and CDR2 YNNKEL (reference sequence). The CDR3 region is CASSQGGGAMNTEAFF. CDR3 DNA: TGTGCCAGCAGCCAAGGAGGTGGAGCGATGAACACTGAAGCTTTCTTT.

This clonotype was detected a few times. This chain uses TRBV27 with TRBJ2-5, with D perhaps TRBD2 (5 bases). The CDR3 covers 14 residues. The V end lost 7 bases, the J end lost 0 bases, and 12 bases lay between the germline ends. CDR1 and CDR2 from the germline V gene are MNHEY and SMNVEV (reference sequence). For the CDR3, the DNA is TGTGCCAGCACCCCAAGGAGGTACCAAGAGACCCAGTACTTC. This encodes CASTPRRYQETQYF.

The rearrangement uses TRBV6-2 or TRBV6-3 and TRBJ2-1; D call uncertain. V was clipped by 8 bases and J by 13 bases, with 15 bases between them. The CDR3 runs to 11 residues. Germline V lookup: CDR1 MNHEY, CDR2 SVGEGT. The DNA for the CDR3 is TGTGCCAGCTACGGCTTGTTAGGTCAGTTCTTC. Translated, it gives CASYGLLGQFF.

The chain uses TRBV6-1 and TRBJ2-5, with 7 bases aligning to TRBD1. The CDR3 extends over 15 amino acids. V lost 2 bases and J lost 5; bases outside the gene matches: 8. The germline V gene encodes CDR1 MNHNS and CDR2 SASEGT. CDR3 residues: CASSELTGIRETQYF. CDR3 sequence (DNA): TGTGCCAGCAGTGAACTGACAGGGATTCGGGAGACCCAGTACTTC.